The entry that follows covers one TCR beta chain sequence. Its antigen is not yet known. Per-base qualities were not stored, and no clone one base away is much larger. This sample stems from a study of T cell responses to AZD1222 COVID-19 vaccine (dated by TCRdb to the early 2020s). As for the study more broadly: AZD1222 recipients whose second dose came at about 4 weeks and those whose second dose came at about 12 weeks were combined into one group, since spike-specific TCR depth and breadth did not differ between the two schedules. A total of under 250 trial participants underwent TCR sequencing, of whom about 210 had received two doses of AZD1222 and 26 had received two doses of the MenACWY control vaccine. Trial participants were enrolled into age subgroups of 18-55, 56-69 and 70-plus years, which contained about 150, 28 and 57 TCR-sequenced participants, respectively. The study at large found these results: Conclusions about previously exposed vaccinees are limited, since just a handful of AZD1222 recipients were seropositive for SARS-CoV-2 at baseline. Most participants were white British and females outnumbered males, and the authors suggested that clonal diversity may have been underestimated. The 56-69-year group was small, and its depth increase did not reach significance, likely because of low power. Vaccine-associated CD4 TCRs spanned the whole spike protein, with dominant responses in regions 160-218 and 743-854. Because no day 14 peak-response samples were available, the repertoires could be characterized only after the peak T cell response. Spike-specific TCR breadth and depth rose significantly after two AZD1222 doses compared with day 0 and with MenACWY recipients. Reportedly, almost half of the unique spike-specific TCRs recognized epitopes lying outside the regions that are mutated in the B.1.351 and B.1.1.7 variants.

The time point label of this sample denotes: baseline before first vaccination. Vaccinee samples came from UK trials COV001 and COV002, including a single-blind randomized controlled phase 2/3 trial of AZD1222 (ChAdOx1 nCoV-19) in healthy adults. For TCRbeta chain sequencing, PBMC samples were collected from trial participants at day 0 and at day 28 after the second dose. The CDR3 regions of human TCRbeta chains were analyzed by immunosequencing. Regarding the original processing steps: Repertoire TCRs were matched against a reference library of SARS-CoV-2-specific TCRs generated with the MIRA antigen-specificity platform. Breadth meant the fraction of unique TCRs that were SARS-CoV-2-associated, whereas depth meant the fraction of total T cells that were SARS-CoV-2-associated. Each spike-specific TCR was assigned to its reactive spike region and to a CD4 or CD8 class using the MIRA data. Log10-transformed breadth and depth values were compared by one-way ANOVA with Sidak's multiple comparisons tests. The clones in this table, taken by TCRdb from immuneACCESS, are in-frame only. Not every clone is retained; where verified, under half of the shortfall comes from an unresolved V gene, and the cause of the rest is unknown. V, J and clone size reflect that table, while D and trimming were determined from the DNA. The sample records 110,000 to 150,000 clones, approximately 90% of which are singletons. The ten largest clones capture approximately 4.5% of the sample.

The CDR3 measures 14 amino acids from cysteine to phenylalanine. The only DNA kept is the CDR3, 42 bases in frame from the first base. V is clipped by 0 bases and J by 9 bases, and the sequence between their germline boundaries is 10 bases long. In the germline V gene, CDR1 corresponds to SGHTS and CDR2 to YDEGEE. This sequence uses TRBV5-8 and TRBJ1-6; no D gene can be assigned with confidence. The sequencing used peripheral blood, collected on day 0 of AZD1222 vaccination. The TCR sequence derives from an adult in good health. The nucleotides are TGTGCCAGCAGCTTGGGTGGGGTTGTTTCACCCCTCCACTTT. The encoded protein is CASSLGGVVSPLHF.